These T cell receptor beta chains were read from a single sample in a study of response to subunit inactivated influenza vaccine. TCRdb used MiXCR to reprocess the RT-PCR reads, holding one entry per CDR3 protein. Here the sample spans roughly 460,000 distinct CDR3 sequences, 9.5% to 13% being singletons. The sequences come from PBMCs from blood, collected more than 35 days after vaccination. The receptors come from a man aged 50 or older who received an inactivated influenza vaccine. Each CDR3 is given with its conserved first and last residue. The order of the fields is D gene, V gene, J gene, clone size, CDR3 protein, CDR3 DNA. D genes are given only for firm matches. Only some rows state a clone size, as once, few, many or a class for expanded clones.

d_gene: TRBD1
v_gene: TRBV7-2
j_gene: TRBJ1-4
abundance: few
CDR3aa: CASSLAPTGSEKLFF
CDR3nt: TGTGCCAGCAGCTTAGCCCCGACAGGGAGCGAAAAACTGTTTTTT

d_gene: -
v_gene: TRBV3-1
j_gene: TRBJ2-1
abundance: -
CDR3aa: CASSQLRYEQFF
CDR3nt: TGTGCCAGCAGCCAACTAAGGTATGAGCAGTTCTTC

d_gene: -
v_gene: TRBV28
j_gene: TRBJ2-5
abundance: few
CDR3aa: CASSNNREQETQYF
CDR3nt: TGTGCCAGCAGCAATAACAGGGAACAAGAGACCCAGTACTTC

d_gene: -
v_gene: TRBV29-1
j_gene: TRBJ2-5
abundance: few
CDR3aa: CSVDSPRAQYF
CDR3nt: TGCAGCGTTGACTCGCCTCGGGCCCAGTACTTC

d_gene: -
v_gene: TRBV29-1
j_gene: TRBJ2-3
abundance: -
CDR3aa: CSVAWGEGDTQYF
CDR3nt: TGCAGCGTGGCGTGGGGGGAAGGGGATACGCAGTATTTT

d_gene: TRBD2
v_gene: TRBV20-1
j_gene: TRBJ2-5
abundance: -
CDR3aa: CSARDTRTLAVQETQYF
CDR3nt: TGCAGTGCTAGAGATACTCGTACGCTAGCGGTTCAAGAGACCCAGTACTTC

d_gene: TRBD1
v_gene: TRBV9
j_gene: TRBJ2-7
abundance: -
CDR3aa: CASSREQGASYEQYF
CDR3nt: TGTGCCAGCAGCCGCGAACAGGGGGCCTCCTACGAGCAGTACTTC

d_gene: -
v_gene: TRBV7-2
j_gene: TRBJ1-1
abundance: -
CDR3aa: CASSLGSYVDTEAFF
CDR3nt: TGTGCCAGCAGCTTGGGCAGTTACGTCGACACTGAAGCTTTCTTT

d_gene: -
v_gene: TRBV18
j_gene: TRBJ2-7
abundance: few
CDR3aa: CASSPIPGLGEQYF
CDR3nt: TGTGCCAGCTCCCCCATACCGGGTTTGGGAGAGCAGTACTTC

d_gene: TRBD1
v_gene: TRBV11-2
j_gene: TRBJ2-1
abundance: -
CDR3aa: CASGTGSSYNEQFF
CDR3nt: TGTGCCAGCGGGACAGGGAGCTCCTACAATGAGCAGTTCTTC

d_gene: -
v_gene: TRBV7-2
j_gene: TRBJ2-3
abundance: few
CDR3aa: CASSFPPDTQYF
CDR3nt: TGTGCCAGCAGCTTTCCCCCAGATACGCAGTATTTT

d_gene: -
v_gene: TRBV5-1
j_gene: TRBJ2-7
abundance: -
CDR3aa: CASSSEQDTYEQYF
CDR3nt: TGCGCCAGCAGCTCCGAACAGGATACCTACGAGCAGTACTTC

d_gene: TRBD2
v_gene: TRBV20-1
j_gene: TRBJ2-1
abundance: few
CDR3aa: CSAKTSGINNEQFF
CDR3nt: TGCAGTGCTAAGACTAGCGGGATTAACAATGAGCAGTTCTTC

d_gene: -
v_gene: TRBV6-5
j_gene: TRBJ1-5
abundance: -
CDR3aa: CASSYSGGIQPQHF
CDR3nt: TGTGCCAGCAGTTACTCGGGGGGCATTCAGCCCCAGCATTTT

d_gene: -
v_gene: TRBV29-1
j_gene: TRBJ1-1
abundance: many
CDR3aa: CSVGEGWNTEAFF
CDR3nt: TGCAGCGTTGGCGAGGGGTGGAACACTGAAGCTTTCTTT

d_gene: -
v_gene: TRBV18
j_gene: TRBJ2-3
abundance: -
CDR3aa: CASSPGASDTQYF
CDR3nt: TGTGCCAGCTCACCGGGGGCCTCAGATACGCAGTATTTT

d_gene: -
v_gene: TRBV7-9
j_gene: TRBJ2-2
abundance: -
CDR3aa: CASSLAPGMNTGELFF
CDR3nt: TGTGCCAGCAGCTTAGCTCCAGGGATGAACACCGGGGAGCTGTTTTTT

d_gene: TRBD2
v_gene: TRBV5-1
j_gene: TRBJ2-5
abundance: few
CDR3aa: CASSSGRVRETQYF
CDR3nt: TGCGCCAGCAGCTCGGGGAGGGTGAGGGAGACCCAGTACTTC

d_gene: -
v_gene: TRBV11-2
j_gene: TRBJ2-2
abundance: -
CDR3aa: CASSLLPRGTGELFF
CDR3nt: TGTGCCAGCAGCTTATTACCTAGAGGCACCGGGGAGCTGTTTTTT

d_gene: -
v_gene: TRBV29-1
j_gene: TRBJ2-2
abundance: many
CDR3aa: CSGGDSIGELFF
CDR3nt: TGCAGCGGAGGGGACTCCATAGGGGAGCTGTTTTTT

d_gene: TRBD1
v_gene: TRBV10-3
j_gene: TRBJ1-5
abundance: -
CDR3aa: CAISESMGQNNQPQHF
CDR3nt: TGTGCCATCAGTGAGTCGATGGGACAGAACAATCAGCCCCAGCATTTT

d_gene: -
v_gene: TRBV4-3
j_gene: TRBJ1-2
abundance: -
CDR3aa: CASSQEEGTLGNGYTF
CDR3nt: TGCGCCAGCAGCCAAGAAGAAGGGACCCTGGGGAATGGCTACACCTTC

d_gene: TRBD2
v_gene: TRBV15
j_gene: TRBJ2-3
abundance: few
CDR3aa: CATSRVGGRADTQYF
CDR3nt: TGTGCCACCAGCAGAGTGGGGGGGAGGGCAGATACGCAGTATTTT

d_gene: -
v_gene: TRBV5-1
j_gene: TRBJ1-5
abundance: -
CDR3aa: CASSLEGQGSQPQHF
CDR3nt: TGCGCCAGCAGCTTGGAGGGGCAGGGGAGTCAGCCCCAGCATTTT

d_gene: TRBD2
v_gene: TRBV7-3
j_gene: TRBJ2-1
abundance: many
CDR3aa: CASSFTGTSRASEQFF
CDR3nt: TGTGCCAGCAGCTTCACCGGGACTAGTAGGGCCAGTGAGCAGTTCTTC

d_gene: TRBD2
v_gene: TRBV6-2/TRBV6-3
j_gene: TRBJ2-7
abundance: few
CDR3aa: CASRIAGGYEQYF
CDR3nt: TGTGCCAGCAGAATAGCGGGAGGCTACGAGCAGTACTTC

d_gene: -
v_gene: TRBV12-3/TRBV12-4
j_gene: TRBJ2-2
abundance: -
CDR3aa: CASTPTVTGELFF
CDR3nt: TGTGCCAGCACCCCGACTGTCACCGGGGAGCTGTTTTTT

d_gene: -
v_gene: TRBV5-6
j_gene: TRBJ1-2
abundance: -
CDR3aa: CASSWGGAGYTF
CDR3nt: TGTGCCAGCAGCTGGGGGGGTGCTGGCTACACCTTC

d_gene: -
v_gene: TRBV12-3/TRBV12-4
j_gene: TRBJ2-7
abundance: many
CDR3aa: CASSFRMGKSEQYF
CDR3nt: TGTGCCAGCAGTTTTAGAATGGGAAAAAGCGAGCAGTACTTC

d_gene: -
v_gene: TRBV12-3/TRBV12-4
j_gene: TRBJ1-1
abundance: -
CDR3aa: CASSVVRVDTEAFF
CDR3nt: TGTGCCAGCAGCGTTGTCAGGGTCGACACTGAAGCTTTCTTT

d_gene: TRBD1
v_gene: TRBV5-1
j_gene: TRBJ2-5
abundance: -
CDR3aa: CASSSGQAQETQYF
CDR3nt: TGCGCCAGCAGCTCGGGACAGGCTCAAGAGACCCAGTACTTC

d_gene: TRBD1
v_gene: TRBV29-1
j_gene: TRBJ2-5
abundance: few
CDR3aa: CSVWGQQETQYF
CDR3nt: TGCAGCGTTTGGGGACAGCAAGAGACCCAGTACTTC

d_gene: -
v_gene: TRBV12-3/TRBV12-4
j_gene: TRBJ1-2
abundance: many
CDR3aa: CASSLRGDYGYTF
CDR3nt: TGTGCCAGCAGTTTACGGGGTGACTATGGCTACACCTTC

d_gene: -
v_gene: TRBV12-3/TRBV12-4
j_gene: TRBJ1-6
abundance: -
CDR3aa: CASSLGAVNSPLHF
CDR3nt: TGTGCCAGCAGTTTAGGAGCAGTTAATTCACCCCTCCACTTT

d_gene: TRBD1
v_gene: TRBV7-2
j_gene: TRBJ2-5
abundance: -
CDR3aa: CASSPNRGRETQYF
CDR3nt: TGTGCCAGCAGCCCAAACAGGGGGCGAGAGACCCAGTACTTC

d_gene: TRBD2
v_gene: TRBV11-1
j_gene: TRBJ2-1
abundance: -
CDR3aa: CASSSLAGARQVNEQFF
CDR3nt: TGTGCCAGCAGCTCCTTAGCGGGGGCCAGACAGGTCAATGAGCAGTTCTTC

d_gene: TRBD2
v_gene: TRBV7-9
j_gene: TRBJ2-1
abundance: few
CDR3aa: CASSQTSGRRGNEQFF
CDR3nt: TGTGCCAGCAGCCAAACTAGCGGGAGGAGGGGCAATGAGCAGTTCTTC

d_gene: TRBD1
v_gene: TRBV12-3/TRBV12-4
j_gene: TRBJ2-6
abundance: -
CDR3aa: CASKLQGLSSGANVLTF
CDR3nt: TGTGCCAGCAAACTACAGGGGTTAAGCTCTGGGGCCAACGTCCTGACTTTC

d_gene: TRBD2
v_gene: TRBV10-2
j_gene: TRBJ2-1
abundance: many
CDR3aa: CASTSGLAGGPGEQFF
CDR3nt: TGCGCCAGCACCTCCGGACTAGCGGGGGGGCCAGGTGAGCAGTTCTTC

d_gene: -
v_gene: TRBV27
j_gene: TRBJ1-1
abundance: few
CDR3aa: CASSLSPTSEAFF
CDR3nt: TGTGCCAGCAGTTTATCGCCAACGTCTGAAGCTTTCTTT

d_gene: TRBD2
v_gene: TRBV20-1
j_gene: TRBJ2-3
abundance: few
CDR3aa: CSATPYPLALRADTQYF
CDR3nt: TGCAGTGCTACTCCCTACCCACTAGCGCTTAGGGCAGATACGCAGTATTTT